These 3 T cell receptor beta chains were all obtained from the same sample, sequenced in a study of shared clonotypes between healthy human individuals. Clones were read by immunoSEQ multiplex PCR, and TCRdb kept only the in-frame ones, dropping some. The profile shows about 2.3 million clones, more than 85% of them singletons. The sample consisted of naive CD4+ T cells from PBMCs. Subset: CD45RA+ positively selected. These receptors were obtained from a man aged 18 to 35 in good health. Some clones in this sample may be carry-over from other donors' samples.

This clone has a handful of counts. Other DNA sequences in the sample encode the same CDR3. The chain couples TRBV20-1 to TRBJ1-5; a weak D match, TRBD1 (5 bases). This CDR3 has 11 residues. Germline loops: CDR1 DFQATT, CDR2 SNEGSKA (reference sequence). The V end was cut by 3 bases, the J end by 6 bases, with 6 bases between. In nucleotides, the CDR3 is TGCAGTGCTAGGAGGGGTCAGCCCCAGCATTTT. Amino acids: CSARRGQPQHF.

The chain is built from TRBV5-1 and TRBJ1-2; D possibly corresponds to TRBD1 (6 bases). V shed 3 bases and J shed 0 bases, with 12 bases lying between them. The CDR3 has 15 amino acids. The germline gives CDR1 SGHRS, CDR2 YFSETQ. The CDR3 coding sequence is TGCGCCAGCAGCTCCACCGGACAGACTAACTATGGCTACACCTTC. Amino acid sequence: CASSSTGQTNYGYTF.

Here the CDR3 DNA reads TGTGCCTGGGGCAGGTCGTTGGAGACCCAGTACTTC. This codes for CAWGRSLETQYF. This rearrangement joins TRBV30 to TRBJ2-5; D gene unclear. Trimming cost V 5 bases and J 5 bases, with 12 bases left between them. This CDR3 is 12 amino acids long. CDR1 and CDR2 (germline): GTSNPN, SVGIG (reference sequence).